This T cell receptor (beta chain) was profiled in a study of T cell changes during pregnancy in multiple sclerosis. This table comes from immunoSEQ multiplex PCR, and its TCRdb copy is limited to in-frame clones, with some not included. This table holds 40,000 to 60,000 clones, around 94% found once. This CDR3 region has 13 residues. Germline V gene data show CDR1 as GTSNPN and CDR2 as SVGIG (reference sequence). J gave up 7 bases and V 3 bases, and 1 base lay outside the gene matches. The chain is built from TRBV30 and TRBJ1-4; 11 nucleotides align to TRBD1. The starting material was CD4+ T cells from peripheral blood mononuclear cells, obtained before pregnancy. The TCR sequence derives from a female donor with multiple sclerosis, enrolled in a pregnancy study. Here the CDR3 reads CAWRGTGGEKLFF. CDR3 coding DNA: TGTGCCTGGAGAGGGACAGGGGGTGAAAAACTGTTTTTT.